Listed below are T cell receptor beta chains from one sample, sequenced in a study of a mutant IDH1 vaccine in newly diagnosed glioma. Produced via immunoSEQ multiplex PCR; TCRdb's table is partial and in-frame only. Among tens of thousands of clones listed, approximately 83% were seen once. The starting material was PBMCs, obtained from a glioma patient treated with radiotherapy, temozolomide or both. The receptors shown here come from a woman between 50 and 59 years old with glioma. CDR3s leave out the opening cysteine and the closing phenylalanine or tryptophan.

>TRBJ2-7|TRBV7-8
ASSFPGTEQY
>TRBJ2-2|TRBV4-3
ASSQDKNSGELF
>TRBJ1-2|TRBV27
ASSLVGGSYGYT
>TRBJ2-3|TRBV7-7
ASSSTGGTTQY
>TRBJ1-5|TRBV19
ASSIVRGEGQPQH
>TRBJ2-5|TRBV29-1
SVVDRSQETQY
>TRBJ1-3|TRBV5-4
ASSFSSTGGSGNTIY
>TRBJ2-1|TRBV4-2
ASSQDRQGDPTKF
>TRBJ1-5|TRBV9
ASSVNGGSNQPQH
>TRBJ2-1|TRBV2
ASSYLLAASYNEQF
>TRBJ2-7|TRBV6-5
ASSYLDRGVNEQY
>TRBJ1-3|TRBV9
ASTYGREAGNTIY
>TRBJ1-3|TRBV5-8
ASSLRDTIY
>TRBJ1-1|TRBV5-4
ASSMGQGMNTEAF
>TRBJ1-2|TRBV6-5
ASSYQKGQGWYGYT
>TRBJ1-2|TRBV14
ASSQVLQAGYT
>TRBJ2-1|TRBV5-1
ASSPTSGGNNEQF
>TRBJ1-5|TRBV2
ASSVGSNQPQH
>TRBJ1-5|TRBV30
AWSAGSPNQPQH
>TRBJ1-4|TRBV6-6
ASSSGGGEKLF
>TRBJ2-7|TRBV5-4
ASSPTGTGKYEQY
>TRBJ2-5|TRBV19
ASSRGRETQY
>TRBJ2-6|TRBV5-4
ASRDLTLRSGANVLT
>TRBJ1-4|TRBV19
ASSITGLGYEKLF